These T cell receptor beta chains were read from a single sample in a study of Graves' ophthalmopathy and Graves' hyperthyroidism. In TCRdb, the multiplex PCR reads were re-called with MiXCR into one record per CDR3 protein. The sample lists 650,000 to 800,000 distinct CDR3 sequences; about two fifths were seen once. The specimen was peripheral blood. The receptor source for this set is an adult man with Graves' ophthalmopathy. CDR3s leave out the opening cysteine and the closing phenylalanine or tryptophan. Size is omitted from some rows. Given values are once, few, many or a class for expanded clones.

V gene	J gene	CDR3 length	clone size	CDR3 protein
TRBV7-3	TRBJ2-5	14	NA	ASSPTGTGDLKTQY
TRBV2	TRBJ1-1	13	many	ASSARGSRNTEAF
TRBV7-9	TRBJ2-6	15	once	ASSPGSFGSWENPEA
TRBV5-1	TRBJ2-6	15	many	ASSPGQGISGANVLT
TRBV25-1	TRBJ2-7	12	many	ASSGQGGSYEQY
TRBV27	TRBJ1-3	10	NA	ASRGLRNTIY
TRBV15	TRBJ1-3	13	many	ATSRARGSGNTIY
TRBV5-8	TRBJ2-2	12	NA	ASNLPVNTGELF
TRBV12-3/TRBV12-4	TRBJ1-4	13	many	ASSLKRGSNEKLF
TRBV29-1	TRBJ2-7	9	NA	SAPGTLELT
TRBV7-8	TRBJ1-6	12	many	ASSLGTSNSPLH
TRBV7-9	TRBJ1-5	13	NA	ASSLEGPSNQPQH
TRBV5-1	TRBJ1-4	14	many	ASSLRTGATNEKLF
TRBV2	TRBJ1-5	11	many	ASSARVRQPQH
TRBV15	TRBJ2-7	14	few	ATSSTYRIHTYEQY
TRBV10-3	TRBJ1-4	13	NA	AISGTGRGTEKLF
TRBV13	TRBJ1-3	11	many	ASSSPPGNTIY
TRBV6-5	TRBJ1-1	12	many	ASRTVQVNTEAF
TRBV19	TRBJ1-6	14	NA	ASSIADRSWGSPLH
TRBV15	TRBJ1-3	10	many	ATGTVGNTIY
TRBV7-2	TRBJ2-7	12	few	ASSQGGGGYEQY
TRBV24-1	TRBJ1-2	13	many	ATSASGGFNYGYT
TRBV19	TRBJ2-7	13	NA	ASSIGGQGTYEQY
TRBV20-1	TRBJ2-5	9	NA	SQSRVETQY
TRBV12-3/TRBV12-4	TRBJ2-7	15	few	ASSLEARPSGYYEQY
TRBV7-3	TRBJ1-1	14	NA	ASSLKDSPGSTEAF
TRBV4-2	TRBJ2-7	13	NA	ASSQGAGQAYEQY
TRBV7-9	TRBJ2-5	13	few	ASSSQAGGPETQY
TRBV5-1	TRBJ1-2	11	NA	ASSLAREHGYT
TRBV7-2	TRBJ1-2	11	many	ASSLAGYHGYT
TRBV6-1	TRBJ2-7	10	few	ASRREVYEQY
TRBV4-1	TRBJ1-5	13	few	ASSQDSRANQPQH
TRBV12-3/TRBV12-4	TRBJ1-1	14	many	ASSPSPGRGNTEAF
TRBV7-9	TRBJ1-2	10	many	ASSPNTYGYT
TRBV10-2	TRBJ2-7	13	NA	ASSEIGTSGRGKY
TRBV5-6	TRBJ1-2	11	many	ASSLGRMYGYT
TRBV9	TRBJ2-2	12	NA	ASSVPSGTGELF
TRBV10-3	TRBJ2-5	13	many	ASSETTGGRETQY
TRBV9	TRBJ2-2	15	many	ASRAGGRMTNTGELF
TRBV7-2	TRBJ2-3	15	few	ASSFGLAGGYTDTQY
TRBV10-3	TRBJ2-6	14	many	AIWGQGASGANVLT
TRBV4-1	TRBJ2-5	17	NA	ASSQVVRVGRGAKETQY